Each of the 8 T cell receptor beta chains below was sequenced from the same sample in a study of technical replicates of blood from a few donors. The table came from immunoSEQ multiplex PCR; TCRdb's copy has only in-frame clones and leaves some out. The sample lists approximately 12,000 clones; roughly 93% were seen once. The material sequenced was PBMCs. All receptors come from a human donor in good health.

CDR3 coding DNA: TGTGCCAGCAGCTCCACCTCAGACATCCGCGTCGGCTACGAGCAGTACTTC. Amino acids: CASSSTSDIRVGYEQYF. The V gene is TRBV5-6, the J gene TRBJ2-7; D not certain. The V and J ends lost 3 bases and 3 bases respectively, with 22 bases between them. Germline V gene data show CDR1 as SGHDT and CDR2 as YYEEEE. This CDR3 is built from 17 residues.

This chain connects TRBV5-1 to TRBJ1-4; 7 nucleotides match TRBD1. V gave up 4 bases and J gave up 8 bases; unmatched junction bases: 11. The germline V gene encodes CDR1 SGHRS and CDR2 YFSETQ. There are 15 residues in the CDR3. The CDR3 DNA reads as TGCGCCAGCAGCCCGGGACAGTCGAGGGAGGAAAAACTGTTTTTT. It codes for CASSPGQSREEKLFF.

The genes are TRBV19 and TRBJ2-3, with TRBD2 matching 15 bases. This CDR3 region has 17 residues. Germline CDR1 and CDR2: LNHDA and SQIVND (reference sequence). The junction had 1 base not matched to a gene; V was cut back by 3 bases and J by 0 bases. The CDR3, as DNA: TGTGCCAGTAGTATCGGACTAGCGGGGGGGAGCACAGATACGCAGTATTTT. It is translated as CASSIGLAGGSTDTQYF.

In DNA, the CDR3 is TGCGCCAGCAGCCCAGAGTCGGGGTACGAGCAGTACTTC. It specifies CASSPESGYEQYF. V is TRBV10-1 and J is TRBJ2-7; D is possibly TRBD2 (5 bases). This CDR3 is 13 amino acids long. Germline V gives CDR1 WNHNN, CDR2 SYGVQD (reference sequence). V was trimmed by 6 bases and J by 4 bases, leaving 13 bases between them.

The chain uses TRBV4-2 and TRBJ2-1, with a possible D match to TRBD2 (6 bases). Trimming stripped 1 base from V and 10 bases from J, with 11 bases between. Per germline, CDR1 LGHNA and CDR2 YNFKEQ. The CDR3 length is 13 residues. CDR3: CASSQGGEIEQFF. CDR3 DNA sequence: TGTGCCAGCAGCCAAGGGGGGGAAATCGAGCAGTTCTTC.

J is TRBJ2-7 and V is TRBV6-1; 9 nucleotides match TRBD2. V shed 2 bases and J 3 bases; nucleotides not matched to a gene: 2. CDR3 size: 14 residues. Germline lookup yields CDR1 MNHNS and CDR2 SASEGT. CDR3 sequence reads: CASSELAGFYEQYF. CDR3 sequence (DNA): TGTGCCAGCAGTGAACTAGCGGGATTCTACGAGCAGTACTTC.

V usage is TRBV10-3 and J usage is TRBJ2-5; tentatively, D is TRBD1 (5 bases). Trimming shortened V by 5 bases and J by 3 bases, and 7 bases separated the two germline ends. Germline-derived CDR1 and CDR2 are ENHRY and SYGVKD. The CDR3 is 12 amino acids. The CDR3 sequence: CAISRTKETQYF. CDR3 sequence (DNA): TGTGCCATCAGTCGGACAAAAGAGACCCAGTACTTC.

The V gene is TRBV5-1, the J gene TRBJ2-7; 9 bases fit TRBD1. Per the germline V gene, CDR1 is SGHRS and CDR2 is YFSETQ. The CDR3 runs 15 residues. The V segment lost 0 bases and the J segment 2 bases; nucleotides outside the gene matches: 3. This CDR3 reads CASSLDRGLTYEQYF. The CDR3 region has the DNA TGCGCCAGCAGCTTGGACAGGGGGCTTACCTACGAGCAGTACTTC.